This TCR beta chain derives from a study of response to subunit inactivated influenza vaccine. Study outcomes and limitations: That few new T cells are recruited by each seasonal influenza vaccination was the authors' suggestion.

The CDR3 is 17 residues long. Deletions cut 2 bases from V and 3 bases from J, with 20 bases between. The germline gives CDR1 MDHEN, CDR2 SYDVKM. TCRdb fed the RT-PCR reads into MiXCR, producing one record per CDR3 protein. The profile shows under 200,000 distinct CDR3 sequences, around 11% of them singletons. Comments on this clonotype: Its specificity is unknown.

This clonotype originated in a man between 45 and 75 years old who received an inactivated influenza vaccine. The chain has TRBV28 and TRBJ2-7; D not resolved. Here the sequenced sample was CD8+ T cells sorted from PBMCs, taken 23 to 25 months after vaccination. CDR3 bases: TGTGCCAGCAGTTTACCCGTGACCCGGGTAGCAGGCTACGAGCAGTACTTC. The encoded protein is CASSLPVTRVAGYEQYF.